This TCR beta chain was captured by sequencing in a study of T-cell memory formation after mild COVID-19. TCRdb recomputed calls from the 5' RACE reads with MiXCR, one row per CDR3 protein. The sample records 350,000 or so distinct CDR3 sequences, under 25% being singletons. The TCR originated in an adult woman who had mild COVID-19 (a few samples of this study predate the infection). Cell type and time point are not known. The specimen sequenced was PBMCs or a T cell subset sorted from them (not recorded which).

The chain's CDR3 is CASSPERGYEQYF. The CDR3 DNA is TGCGCCAGCAGCCCAGAGAGGGGCTACGAGCAGTACTTC. This chain joins TRBV4-1 and TRBJ2-7, with D possibly called TRBD1 or TRBD2 (5 bases each). Germline V gene lookup returns CDR1 MGHRA and CDR2 YSYEKL. V was trimmed by 4 bases and J by 3 bases, leaving 10 bases between them. The CDR3 consists of 13 residues.